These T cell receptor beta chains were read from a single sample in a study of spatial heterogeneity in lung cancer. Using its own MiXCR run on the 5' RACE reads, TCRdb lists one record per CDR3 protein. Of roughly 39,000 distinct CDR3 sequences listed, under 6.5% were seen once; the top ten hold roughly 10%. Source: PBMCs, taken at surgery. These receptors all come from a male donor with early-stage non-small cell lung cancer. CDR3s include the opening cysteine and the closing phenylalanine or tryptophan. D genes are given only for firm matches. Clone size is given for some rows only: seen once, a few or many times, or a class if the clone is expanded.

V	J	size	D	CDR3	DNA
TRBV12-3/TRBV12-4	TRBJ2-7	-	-	CASSIGGSYEQYF	TGTGCCAGCAGCATAGGCGGCTCCTACGAGCAGTACTTC
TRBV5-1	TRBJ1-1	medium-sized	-	CASSSGIMNTEAFF	TGCGCCAGCAGCTCGGGCATCATGAACACTGAAGCTTTCTTT
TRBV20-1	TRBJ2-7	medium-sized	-	CSASRLGREQYF	TGCAGTGCTAGCAGGTTAGGAAGAGAGCAGTACTTC
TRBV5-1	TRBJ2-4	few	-	CASSLGGWGRAKNIQYF	TGCGCCAGCAGCTTGGGCGGTTGGGGGAGAGCCAAAAACATTCAGTACTTC
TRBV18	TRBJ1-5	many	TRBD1	CASSLTGDNQPQHF	TGTGCCAGCTCCCTGACAGGGGACAATCAGCCCCAGCATTTT
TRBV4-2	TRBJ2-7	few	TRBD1	CASSREDRVYEQYF	TGTGCCAGCAGCCGGGAGGACAGGGTGTACGAGCAGTACTTC
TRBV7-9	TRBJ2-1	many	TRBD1	CAALAGGASYNEQFF	TGTGCCGCACTGGCAGGGGGCGCCTCCTACAATGAGCAGTTCTTC
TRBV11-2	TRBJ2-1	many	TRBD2	CASSLGRGAGLGEQFF	TGTGCCAGCAGCTTAGGGCGGGGAGCGGGGCTGGGTGAGCAGTTCTTC
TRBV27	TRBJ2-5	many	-	CASSFGAFQETQYF	TGTGCCAGCAGTTTTGGAGCATTCCAAGAGACCCAGTACTTC
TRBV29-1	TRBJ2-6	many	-	CSVDTGDISGANVLTF	TGCAGCGTTGACACAGGCGATATCTCTGGGGCCAACGTCCTGACTTTC
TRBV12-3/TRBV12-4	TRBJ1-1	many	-	CASSFTSANTEAFF	TGTGCCAGCAGTTTCACCAGCGCGAACACTGAAGCTTTCTTT
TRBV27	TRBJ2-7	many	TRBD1	CASSRQGHYEQYF	TGTGCCAGCAGTCGACAGGGACACTACGAGCAGTACTTC
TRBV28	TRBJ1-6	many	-	CASMPKNSPLHF	TGTGCCAGCATGCCCAAGAATTCACCCCTCCACTTT
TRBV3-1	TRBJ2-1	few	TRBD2	CASSQGLAGVEQFF	TGTGCCAGCAGCCAAGGATTAGCGGGGGTTGAGCAGTTCTTC
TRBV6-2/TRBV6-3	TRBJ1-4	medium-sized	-	CASQETEKLFF	TGTGCCAGCCAAGAAACCGAAAAACTGTTTTTT
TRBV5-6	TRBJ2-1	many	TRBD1	CASSTTGGSWNEQFF	TGTGCCAGCAGTACAACAGGGGGCTCTTGGAATGAGCAGTTCTTC
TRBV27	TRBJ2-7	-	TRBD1	CASSSPRDRSYEQYF	TGTGCCAGCAGTTCCCCTCGGGACAGGTCCTACGAGCAGTACTTC
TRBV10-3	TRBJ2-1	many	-	CAISEPGTPLPAF	TGTGCCATCAGTGAGCCCGGGACCCCTCTCCCCGCCTTC
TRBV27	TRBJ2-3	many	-	CASSSIGTQYF	TGTGCCAGCAGTTCTATAGGTACGCAGTATTTT
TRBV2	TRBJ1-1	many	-	CASSGARNTEAFF	TGTGCCAGCAGTGGAGCAAGAAACACTGAAGCTTTCTTT
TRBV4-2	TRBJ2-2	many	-	CASCLVGTGELFF	TGTGCCAGCTGCCTCGTGGGGACCGGGGAGCTGTTTTTT
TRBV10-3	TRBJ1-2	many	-	CAITSQGIDGYTF	TGTGCCATCACCTCCCAGGGAATTGATGGCTACACCTTC
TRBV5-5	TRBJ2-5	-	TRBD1	CASSMGQQQETQYF	TGTGCCAGCAGCATGGGACAGCAACAAGAGACCCAGTACTTC
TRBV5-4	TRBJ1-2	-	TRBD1	CASSFVQGTDGYTF	TGTGCCAGCAGTTTCGTACAGGGGACCGACGGCTACACCTTC
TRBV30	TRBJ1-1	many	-	CAWRLGNTEAFF	TGTGCCTGGAGGTTAGGGAACACTGAAGCTTTCTTT
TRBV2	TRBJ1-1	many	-	CASSRGAGPMNTEAFF	TGTGCCAGCAGTCGGGGGGCAGGACCCATGAACACTGAAGCTTTCTTT
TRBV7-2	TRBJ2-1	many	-	CASSLHLGQFF	TGTGCCAGCAGCTTACACTTAGGGCAGTTCTTC
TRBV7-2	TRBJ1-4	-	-	CASANQGPTNEKLFF	TGTGCCAGCGCTAATCAGGGGCCAACTAATGAAAAACTGTTTTTT
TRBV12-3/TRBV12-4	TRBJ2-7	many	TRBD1	CASRQGGYEQYF	TGTGCCAGTAGACAGGGGGGGTACGAGCAGTACTTC
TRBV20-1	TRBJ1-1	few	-	CSASFIRRPSEAFF	TGCAGTGCTAGCTTTATCAGGAGACCTTCCGAAGCTTTCTTT
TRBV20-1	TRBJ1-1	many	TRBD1	CSARGGGTASGAFF	TGCAGTGCCCGGGGGGGGGGGACAGCCAGCGGAGCTTTCTTT
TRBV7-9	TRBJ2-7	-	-	CASSLETSTYEQYF	TGTGCCAGCAGCTTGGAAACAAGTACCTACGAGCAGTACTTC
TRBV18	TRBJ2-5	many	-	CASSRFQETQYF	TGTGCCAGCTCACGGTTTCAAGAGACCCAGTACTTC
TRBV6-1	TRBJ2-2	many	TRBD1	CASTKQGPNTGELFF	TGTGCCAGCACCAAACAGGGGCCGAACACCGGGGAGCTGTTTTTT
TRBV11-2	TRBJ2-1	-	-	CASSLWSSAVGEQFF	TGTGCCAGCAGCTTATGGTCAAGCGCGGTAGGTGAGCAGTTCTTC
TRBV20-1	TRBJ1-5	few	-	CSATRVRNNQPQHF	TGCAGTGCTACGCGGGTCCGGAATAATCAGCCCCAGCATTTT
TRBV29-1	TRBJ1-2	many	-	CSVEAGYRNGYTF	TGCAGCGTTGAAGCCGGTTATCGGAACGGCTACACCTTC
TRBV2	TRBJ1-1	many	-	CASISGMISKSEAFF	TGTGCCAGCATTTCAGGGATGATTTCGAAATCTGAAGCTTTCTTT
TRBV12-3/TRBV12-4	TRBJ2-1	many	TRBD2	CASSPTGGSYEQFF	TGTGCCAGCAGTCCGACGGGGGGATCCTATGAGCAGTTCTTC
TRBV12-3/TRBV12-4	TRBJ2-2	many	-	CASSFQGTNTGELFF	TGTGCCAGCAGTTTTCAGGGAACGAACACCGGGGAGCTGTTTTTT
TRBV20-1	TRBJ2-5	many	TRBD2	CSAEARTSLTAQYF	TGCAGTGCTGAAGCCAGGACTAGCCTCACCGCCCAGTACTTC
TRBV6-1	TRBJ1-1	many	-	CASKIEGGRDTEAFF	TGTGCCAGCAAAATCGAGGGGGGAAGAGATACTGAAGCTTTCTTT
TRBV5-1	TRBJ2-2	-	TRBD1	CASSGTDNTGELFF	TGCGCCAGCAGCGGGACAGACAACACCGGGGAGCTGTTTTTT
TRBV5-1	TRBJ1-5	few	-	CASSLTGANQPQHF	TGCGCCAGCAGCCTCACCGGGGCAAATCAGCCCCAGCATTTT
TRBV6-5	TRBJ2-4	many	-	CASSYTSQGDRQGIQYF	TGTGCCAGCAGTTACACTTCACAGGGAGATCGGCAAGGCATTCAGTACTTC
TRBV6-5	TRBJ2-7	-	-	CASSYSSLTYEQYF	TGTGCCAGCAGTTACTCGAGTCTGACCTACGAGCAGTACTTC
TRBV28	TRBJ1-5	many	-	CASKTLREGQPQHF	TGTGCCAGCAAAACCCTAAGGGAGGGTCAGCCCCAGCATTTT
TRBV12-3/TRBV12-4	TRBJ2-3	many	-	CASSSRGTDTQYF	TGTGCCAGCAGTAGCCGGGGCACAGATACGCAGTATTTT
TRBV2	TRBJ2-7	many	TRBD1	CASSSPGQGYEQYF	TGTGCCAGCAGTTCTCCGGGACAGGGGTACGAGCAGTACTTC
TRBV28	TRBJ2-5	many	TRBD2	CATRGSLAGAQTQYF	TGTGCCACCCGCGGATCACTAGCGGGCGCCCAAACCCAGTACTTC
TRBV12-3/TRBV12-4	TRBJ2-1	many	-	CASSPHNEQFF	TGTGCCAGCAGTCCCCACAATGAGCAGTTCTTC
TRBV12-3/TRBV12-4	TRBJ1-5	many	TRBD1	CASSLGGQLNQPQHF	TGTGCCAGCAGTTTAGGGGGACAGCTGAATCAGCCCCAGCATTTT
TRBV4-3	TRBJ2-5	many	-	CASSQTVGAFETQYF	TGCGCCAGCAGCCAGACGGTTGGGGCTTTCGAGACCCAGTACTTC
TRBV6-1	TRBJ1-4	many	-	CASSVMGGVEKLFF	TGTGCCAGCAGCGTGATGGGAGGAGTGGAAAAACTGTTTTTT
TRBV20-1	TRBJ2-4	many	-	CSARDVAKNIQYF	TGCAGTGCTAGAGATGTGGCCAAAAACATTCAGTACTTC
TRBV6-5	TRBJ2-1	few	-	CASTSVGSYNEQFF	TGTGCCAGCACCTCGGTGGGGTCCTACAATGAGCAGTTCTTC
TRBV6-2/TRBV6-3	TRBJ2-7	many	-	CASSYEGRINYEQYF	TGTGCCAGCAGTTACGAGGGGCGTATAAACTACGAGCAGTACTTC
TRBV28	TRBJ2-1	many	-	CASSNREQFF	TGTGCCAGCAGTAATAGGGAGCAGTTCTTC
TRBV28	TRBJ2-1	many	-	CASSSQGGSYNEQFF	TGTGCCAGCAGTTCTCAGGGGGGCTCCTACAATGAGCAGTTCTTC
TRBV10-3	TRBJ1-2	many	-	CAISVVENNYGYTF	TGTGCCATCAGTGTAGTGGAAAATAACTATGGCTACACCTTC